A selection of T cell receptor beta chains follows, all from one sample in a study of glioma-infiltrating T cells. TCRdb re-analysed the multiplex PCR reads in MiXCR, keeping a single row per CDR3 protein. The sample consists of more than 300,000 distinct CDR3 sequences, more than 35% of them appearing once. The sample was glioma tissue, nonneoplastic brain tissue, or PBMCs (not recorded which). These receptors were obtained from a human donor with low-grade glioma or glioblastoma, undergoing nonglioma brain surgery, or in good health (not recorded which). CDR3s include the opening cysteine and the closing phenylalanine or tryptophan.

TRBV6-1 CASSPRSPNTEAFF
TRBV6-1 CASSYAPLWSGRAGNEQFF
TRBV28 CASSYPRGGPNERSSYEQYF
TRBV20-1 CSAPIYSRREISKQYF
TRBV7-9 CASSLNHGEKLFF
TRBV27 CATGTTYQETQYF
TRBV27 CASSSYRQGAGNTIYF
TRBV20-1 CSARSRAGKPNDVAFF
TRBV19 CATSRDRGRWGNTEAFF
TRBV27 CASSRQGSGKPQHF
TRBV10-3 CAISPLAGGPSDTQYF
TRBV6-1 CASSVDPFNRGYTF
TRBV6-2/TRBV6-3 CASSYSISHNEQFF
TRBV20-1 CSATGTGFHEQYF
TRBV20-1 CSAGVFRDLYEQYF
TRBV20-1 CSAPRQVPSSYTEAFF
TRBV6-1 CASSSVSPSEQYF
TRBV20-1 CSALAGNWYNSPLHF
TRBV20-1 CSATGTEGSYNEQFF
TRBV5-4 CASSSPSGSSDEQYF
TRBV20-1 CSASRQGLTDTQYF
TRBV2 CASRDRQETQYF
TRBV6-2/TRBV6-3 CASRIQETQYF
TRBV28 CASSTGQGMTFNQPQHF
TRBV7-2 CASSFSRDPAGNTIYF
TRBV19 CASSSILQGATNTEAFF
TRBV20-1 CSAREAGILSYGYTF
TRBV6-1 CASSELSSKSSYEQYF
TRBV6-1 CASNRDRINTEAFF
TRBV4-1 CASSQTGLGRAEQYF
TRBV9 CASSAGWGNTEAFF
TRBV7-2 CASSLNRRDYGYTF
TRBV18 CASSPDLAEAFF
TRBV7-2 CASSLSRLAGIENEQFF
TRBV28 CASIRKWAAVGRNTGELFF
TRBV27 CASSFGAQGSPEAFF
TRBV20-1 CSARARTGGAYNYGYTF
TRBV7-2 CASSLVGQGPSGNTIYF
TRBV4-3 CASSQKIGTSSTDTQYF
TRBV6-8 CASSYVGLSYEQYF
TRBV29-1 CSVQSSVANVLTF
TRBV4-1 CASSHGRSGTYEQYF
TRBV5-4 CASSLGDRNYGYTF
TRBV20-1 CSALRWDGYTF
TRBV28 CASSLRGVGSYEQYF
TRBV25-1 CASCLGDSYEQYF
TRBV4-1 CASSQEWTSGSLGLSDIYNEQFF
TRBV20-1 CSARVGTGVNQPQHF